The 31 T cell receptor beta chains below were found in one sample sequenced in a study of T cells in Graves' hyperthyroidism and ophthalmopathy. There were TCR beta CDR3 regions amplified from RNA transcripts. Using the HTBI primer set, a first-round RT-PCR was run on the TCR CDR3. From the multiplex PCR reads, TCRdb called clonotypes with MiXCR, one entry per CDR3 protein. The sample consists of around 500,000 distinct CDR3 sequences, 12% to 15% of them appearing once. Sequencing used blood. The receptors shown here come from a woman aged 40 to 50 with Graves' hyperthyroidism.

This clonotype was picked up many times. The chain is built from TRBV28 and TRBJ1-3; D is possibly TRBD1 (6 bases). Germline values: CDR1 MDHEN, CDR2 SYDVKM. With 3 bases removed from V and 3 bases from J, the gap between germline ends came to 15 bases. This CDR3 region has 16 residues. The CDR3 DNA follows: TGTGCCAGCAGTTTCCAACCGGGGGGCGGTGGAAACACCATATATTTT. It is translated as CASSFQPGGGGNTIYF. The full variable domain, its missing parts supplied by reference TRBV28 and TRBJ1-3, is DVKVTQSSRYLVKRTGEKVFLECVQDMDHENMFWYRQDPGLGLRLIYFSYDVKMKEKGDIPEGYSVSREKKERFSLILESASTNQTSMYLCASSFQPGGGGNTIYFGEGSWLTVV.

To note about this clonotype: A single base separates this from a much larger clone, so it may be a read error. The chain has TRBV11-2 and TRBJ2-3; a possible D gene is TRBD1 (5 bases). Germline V gene lookup returns CDR1 SGHAT and CDR2 FQNNGV. This CDR3 has 15 amino acids. Between the trimmed V and J ends, which lost 7 bases and 1 base, there was a span of 15 bases. CDR3 nucleotide sequence: TGTGCCAGCAACCCCCTCGACAGAGGCACAGATACGCAGTATTTT. This gives the protein CASNPLDRGTDTQYF. Using reference TRBV11-2 and TRBJ2-3 for the parts outside the CDR3, the full variable domain is EAGVAQSPRYKIIEKRQSVAFWCNPISGHATLYWYQQILGQGPKLLIQFQNNGVVDDSQLPKDRFSAERLKGVDSTLKIQPAKLEDSAVYLCASNPLDRGTDTQYFGPGTRLTVL.

The rearrangement uses TRBV6-1 and TRBJ2-1; no firm D call. The CDR3 sequence is 15 residues long. The germline V gene has CDR1 MNHNS and CDR2 SASEGT. Trimming took off 5 bases at V and 0 bases at J, with 11 bases between the two ends. The CDR3 DNA sequence: TGTGCCAGCAGTCAGGCACTGAGCTCCTACAATGAGCAGTTCTTC. Its protein is CASSQALSSYNEQFF.

This clonotype has at least ten counts. The CDR3 DNA follows: TGTGCCAGCTCACCATACCGGGAGGGCCCTAACACCGGGGAGCTGTTTTTT. Its translation is CASSPYREGPNTGELFF. This rearrangement joins TRBV18 to TRBJ2-2, with 8 bases matching TRBD2. The CDR3 sequence is 17 residues long. After removal of 2 bases from V and 2 bases from J, the junction contained 7 bases not matched to a gene. The germline CDR1 and CDR2 sequences are KGHSH and LQKENI.

This clonotype was recorded at least ten times. The CDR3 DNA follows: TGTGCCAGCAGCTCCCTGATCGGAGCCCGGGACTACGAGCAGTACTTC. Protein sequence: CASSSLIGARDYEQYF. The chain joins TRBV7-8 to TRBJ2-7, with a possible D match to TRBD2 (5 bases). Trimming cost V 4 bases and J 3 bases, with 19 bases left between them. Germline loops: CDR1 SGHVS, CDR2 FQNEAQ. The CDR3 totals 16 residues.

The V call is TRBV4-1, the J call TRBJ2-7; weak D call: TRBD1 (6 bases). Germline CDR1 and CDR2: MGHRA and YSYEKL. The ends were cut back, 0 bases at V and 4 bases at J, with 16 bases in the middle. The CDR3 is made up of 16 amino acids. The CDR3 region has the DNA TGCGCCAGCAGCCAAGAAATCCGGGGAAGGGGGTACGAGCAGTACTTC. This sequence encodes CASSQEIRGRGYEQYF.

The chain links TRBV9 to TRBJ1-1; 7 bases are a match to TRBD1. Germline-derived CDR1 and CDR2 are SGDLS and YYNGEE. V shed 3 bases, J shed 5 bases, and the junction held 10 bases outside the gene matches. The CDR3 sequence is 15 residues long. As DNA, the CDR3 is TGTGCCAGCAGCGCAGAGGGGGCGTTTTCGACTGAAGCTTTCTTT. Its translation: CASSAEGAFSTEAFF. The complete variable domain, with remaining parts taken from reference TRBV9 and TRBJ1-1, reads DSGVTQTPKHLITATGQRVTLRCSPRSGDLSVYWYQQSLDQGLQFLIQYYNGEERAKGNILERFSAQQFPDLHSELNLSSLELGDSALYFCASSAEGAFSTEAFFGQGTRLTVV.

The genes are TRBV5-6 and TRBJ2-5; D is unclear. CDR3 length equals 15 residues. Germline CDR1 reads SGHDT; CDR2 reads YYEEEE. Trimming shortened V by 4 bases and J by 0 bases, and 13 bases separated the two germline ends. CDR3 nucleotides: TGTGCCAGCAGCCGCCCCTTACAACACCAAGAGACCCAGTACTTC. This sequence encodes CASSRPLQHQETQYF.

The sample holds many counts of this clonotype. The chain links TRBV30 to TRBJ2-1; 10 bases are a match to TRBD2. There are 18 residues in the CDR3. Trimming at V came to 3 bases and at J to 3 bases, leaving 14 bases not matched to a gene. Per the germline V gene, CDR1 is GTSNPN and CDR2 is SVGIG (reference sequence). The CDR3 bases are TGTGCCTGGAGCTGGGTACTAGCGGGATCTAAGAACTACAATGAGCAGTTCTTC. Encoded protein: CAWSWVLAGSKNYNEQFF.

The sample holds many counts of this clonotype. This chain joins TRBV20-1 and TRBJ2-5; D possibly corresponds to TRBD1 (5 bases). Germline CDR1 DFQATT, CDR2 SNEGSKA (reference sequence). This CDR3 is built from 13 residues. Trimming took 1 base from V and 4 from J, leaving 10 bases between them. In nucleotides, the CDR3 is TGCAGTGCTAGAGTGGGCAGGGCAGAGACCCAGTACTTC. This translates into CSARVGRAETQYF.

DNA for the CDR3: TGTGCCAGTAGTATTCCACAGGGTCCAAATGAAAAACTGTTTTTT. This gives the protein CASSIPQGPNEKLFF. The V call is TRBV19, the J call TRBJ1-4; possibly TRBD1 for D (6 bases). Germline CDR1 LNHDA, CDR2 SQIVND (reference sequence). CDR3 length equals 15 residues. Trimming pared 3 bases from V and 5 bases from J, leaving 13 bases between.

Ten or more counts support this clonotype. The CDR3 loop is CASRMNTEAFF. In DNA form, the CDR3 reads TGTGCCAGCCGCATGAACACTGAAGCTTTCTTT. This chain connects TRBV2 to TRBJ1-1; no definite D call. The ends were cut back, 8 bases at V and 0 bases at J, with 4 bases in the middle. Germline CDR1 SNHLY, CDR2 FYNNEI. This CDR3 comprises 11 residues.

There are many counts of this clonotype. This chain uses TRBV14 with TRBJ2-3, with no clear D. Germline-derived CDR1 and CDR2 are SGHDN and FVKESK. The ends were cut back, 8 bases at V and 1 base at J, with 13 bases in the middle. This CDR3 is built from 14 residues. CDR3 amino acids: CASSIGERTDTQYF. For the CDR3, the DNA is TGTGCCAGCTCCATTGGGGAACGCACAGATACGCAGTATTTT.

The table lists this clonotype with many counts. The chain has TRBV30 and TRBJ1-1, with 8 bases matching TRBD1. The CDR3 has 14 residues. CDR1 and CDR2 from the germline V gene are GTSNPN and SVGIG (reference sequence). The V and J ends lost 0 bases and 2 bases, in that order; junction bases with no gene match: 2. The CDR3 DNA reads as TGTGCCTGGAGTGTACAGGGGGGAAACACTGAAGCTTTCTTT. Its translation: CAWSVQGGNTEAFF. Variable domain in full (rest from reference TRBV30 and TRBJ1-1): SQTIHQWPATLVQPVGSPLSLECTVEGTSNPNLYWYRQAAGRGLQLLFYSVGIGQISSEVPQNLSASRPQDRQFILSSKKLLLSDSGFYLCAWSVQGGNTEAFFGQGTRLTVV.

This clonotype has just one count. CDR3 coding DNA: TGTGCCAGCACCTCCTTGGGGGGGCGAGAGACCCAGTACTTC. Amino acid sequence: CASTSLGGRETQYF. This sequence joins TRBV6-2 or TRBV6-3 and TRBJ2-5, with D possibly matching TRBD2 (7 bases). V was cut by 7 bases and J by 4 bases, with 16 bases left in between. Looked up from germline, CDR1 is MNHEY and CDR2 is SVGEGT. The CDR3 is made up of 14 amino acids.

This clonotype was counted at least ten times. The chain carries TRBV11-2 and TRBJ2-7; 8 bases agree with TRBD1. The CDR3 has 16 residues. The germline V gene encodes CDR1 SGHAT and CDR2 FQNNGV. Unmatched junction bases numbered 9, after V lost 3 bases and J lost 2 bases. The CDR3 DNA is TGTGCCAGCAGCTTGGACAGGGCTCCTTTCGCCTACGAGCAGTACTTC. Translation: CASSLDRAPFAYEQYF.

A remark on this clonotype: This may be a read error: a much more frequent sequence differs by one nucleotide. V and J are TRBV30 and TRBJ2-1; D not resolved. Germline CDR1 reads GTSNPN; CDR2 reads SVGIG (reference sequence). The CDR3 is 13 residues long. Written as DNA, the CDR3 is TGTGCCTGGTGTGTACTTTGGGGAAGCGAGCAGTTCTTC. Its translation is CAWCVLWGSEQFF.

A word on this clonotype: This CDR3 is missing its conserved last phenylalanine or tryptophan, likely due to a read error. The rearrangement joins TRBV15 to TRBJ2-2, with D tentatively TRBD1 (5 bases). Trimming left V 5 bases short and J 7 bases short, with 14 bases between. Germline V lookup: CDR1 LNHNV, CDR2 YYDKDF (reference sequence). There are 14 residues in the CDR3. The CDR3 DNA sequence: TGTGCCACCAGCTTAGGGGCAGTCGGCGGGGAGCTGTTTCTT. Its protein product is CATSLGAVGGELFL.

This clonotype has ten or more counts. The CDR3 loop is CASSQVGFGSYGYTF. CDR3 in DNA: TGCGCCAGCAGCCAAGTCGGGTTTGGCAGCTATGGCTACACCTTC. The V and J genes are TRBV4-1 and TRBJ1-2; no definite D call. The CDR3 length is 15 residues. CDR1 is MGHRA and CDR2 is YSYEKL in the germline V gene. Trimming took 1 base from V and 4 from J, leaving 13 bases between them.

In this sample, this clonotype turned up many times. This chain's CDR3 is CASSLDGVYNEQFF. In DNA, the CDR3 is TGTGCCAGCAGCTTAGATGGGGTCTACAATGAGCAGTTCTTC. The chain uses TRBV7-2 and TRBJ2-1; D uncertain. V gave up 1 base and J gave up 3 bases, with 7 bases separating them. This CDR3 contains 14 residues. Germline V gene lookup returns CDR1 SGHTA and CDR2 FQGNSA.

This clonotype was seen ten or more times. The gene calls are TRBV12-3 or TRBV12-4 and TRBJ2-2, with D perhaps being TRBD1 or TRBD2 (5 bases each). Trimming pared 6 bases from V and 6 bases from J, leaving 20 bases between. CDR3 size: 16 residues. This CDR3 is CASRPTGTERSGELFF. The CDR3 DNA reads as TGTGCCAGCAGACCAACCGGGACGGAGAGATCCGGGGAGCTGTTTTTT.

Ten or more counts support this clonotype. The rearrangement uses TRBV2 and TRBJ2-6; D may be TRBD1 (5 bases). Per the germline V gene, CDR1 is SNHLY and CDR2 is FYNNEI. The V end was cut by 7 bases, the J end by 4 bases, with 11 bases between. CDR3 length: 14 residues. In nucleotides, the CDR3 is TGTGCCAGCAAAGGGTCAGGGGGGGCCAACGTCCTGACTTTC. It codes for CASKGSGGANVLTF.

This clonotype was counted many times. The CDR3: CASSFGLAGGNEQFF. CDR3 coding DNA: TGTGCCAGCTCATTCGGACTAGCGGGAGGAAATGAGCAGTTCTTC. The J gene is TRBJ2-1, the V gene TRBV18, with TRBD2 matching over 14 bases. This CDR3 has 15 amino acids. Germline-derived CDR1 and CDR2 are KGHSH and LQKENI. Trimming took 5 bases from V and 7 from J; bases not matched to a gene: 4.

This clonotype came up many times. The rearrangement joins TRBV11-1 to TRBJ2-7, with D possibly matching TRBD2 (7 bases). The CDR3 has 18 residues. With 0 bases removed from V and 0 bases from J, the gap between germline ends came to 18 bases. Germline CDR1 reads SGHAT; CDR2 reads FQDESV (reference sequence). CDR3 sequence: CASSLAMGGRRSSYEQYF. Written as DNA, the CDR3 is TGTGCCAGCAGCTTAGCGATGGGGGGGCGGAGGAGCTCCTACGAGCAGTACTTC.

Ten or more counts support this clonotype. The chain links TRBV18 to TRBJ1-2; tentative D call: TRBD1 (5 bases). Germline CDR1 and CDR2: KGHSH and LQKENI. Trimming took 2 bases from V and 4 from J, leaving 14 bases between them. The CDR3 is made up of 15 amino acids. In nucleotides, the CDR3 is TGTGCCAGCTCACCAGAGGGACCAAGGGGCTATGGCTACACCTTC. Its translation: CASSPEGPRGYGYTF.

This clonotype was seen once. V and J are TRBV28 and TRBJ2-1; 9 positions agree with TRBD2. With 3 bases clipped from V and 10 bases from J, the junction kept 13 bases outside the gene matches. The germline V gene has CDR1 MDHEN and CDR2 SYDVKM. This CDR3 has 16 amino acids. The CDR3 protein is CASSLTSGTTTIEQFF. CDR3 in DNA: TGTGCCAGCAGTTTGACTAGCGGAACTACTACAATCGAGCAGTTCTTC.

Only a few counts were recorded for this clonotype. The V gene is TRBV6-1, the J gene TRBJ1-2, with D unclear. The CDR3 extends over 16 amino acids. With 6 bases removed from V and 1 base from J, the gap between germline ends came to 18 bases. Germline V gene lookup returns CDR1 MNHNS and CDR2 SASEGT. Here the CDR3 reads CASSAPAGENNYGYTF. The DNA of the CDR3 is TGTGCCAGCAGCGCCCCGGCCGGAGAGAATAACTATGGCTACACCTTC.

The sample holds many counts of this clonotype. The J gene is TRBJ2-1, the V gene TRBV12-3 or TRBV12-4; D not certain. The V gene lost 0 bases and the J gene lost 13 bases, with 7 bases spanning the gap. This CDR3 is 11 amino acids long. The CDR3 bases are TGTGCCAGCAGTTTAGCCCTAGATCAGTTCTTC. Its protein product is CASSLALDQFF.

This clonotype was counted between two and nine times. The J gene is TRBJ2-5, the V gene TRBV5-5; D unclear. Germline V lookup: CDR1 SGHKS, CDR2 YYEKEE (reference sequence). The CDR3 consists of 16 residues. Between the trimmed V and J ends, which lost 0 bases and 4 bases, there was a span of 16 bases. Here the CDR3 reads CASSLAESDNPETQYF. CDR3 sequence (DNA): TGTGCCAGCAGCTTGGCCGAATCAGACAACCCAGAGACCCAGTACTTC.

This clonotype was recorded many times. The chain carries TRBV7-8 and TRBJ2-3, with D possibly TRBD2 on 5 matching bases. Germline lookup yields CDR1 SGHVS and CDR2 FQNEAQ. Trimming took off 6 bases at V and 2 bases at J, with 21 bases between the two ends. This CDR3 spans 17 amino acids. Here the CDR3 reads CASSPFAGGSVTDTQYF. The CDR3 bases are TGTGCCAGCAGTCCCTTTGCGGGCGGGTCCGTCACAGATACGCAGTATTTT.

This clonotype was seen at least ten times. The chain couples TRBV30 to TRBJ2-5; D tentatively reads TRBD1 or TRBD2 (5 bases each). The V end was cut by 1 base, the J end by 5 bases, with 23 bases between. The CDR3 consists of 17 residues. Germline values: CDR1 GTSNPN, CDR2 SVGIG (reference sequence). The CDR3 is CAWSGAGTDIYQETQYF. The CDR3 nucleotides read TGTGCCTGGAGTGGGGCTGGGACCGACATTTATCAGGAGACCCAGTACTTC.